The 20 T cell receptor beta chains below all came from one sample that was sequenced in a study of Ad26.COV2.S vaccination and SARS-CoV-2 variants. Repertoires were generated with immunoSEQ multiplex PCR, while TCRdb's copy carries only in-frame clones and drops some. The sample lists about 140,000 clones; 86% were seen once. The sequencing used peripheral blood, collected after recovery from COVID-19. Receptors were obtained from a human donor who had recovered from COVID-19.

The chain carries TRBV6-6 and TRBJ1-6, with 7 bases matching TRBD1. The CDR3 loop spans 14 amino acids. After removal of 11 bases from V and 9 bases from J, the junction contained 13 bases not matched to a gene. Germline CDR1 reads MNHNY; CDR2 reads SVGAGI (reference sequence). CDR3 sequence reads: CAAARQGEASPLHF. The CDR3, as DNA: TGTGCCGCGGCTAGACAGGGTGAGGCTTCACCCCTCCACTTT.

The chain combines TRBV7-2 with TRBJ1-4, with D possibly matching TRBD1 (6 bases). Germline CDR1 and CDR2: SGHTA and FQGNSA. V dropped 1 base and J dropped 9 bases, with 12 bases sitting between them. The CDR3 contains 14 residues. The CDR3 DNA sequence: TGTGCCAGCAGCTTAGAGGGGGGTTGGAAAAAACTGTTTTTT. Protein sequence: CASSLEGGWKKLFF.

This clone has only one observation. The chain uses TRBV5-6 and TRBJ1-5; TRBD1 is a possible D gene (5 bases). Trimming stripped 4 bases from V and 0 bases from J, with 11 bases between. The CDR3 covers 15 residues. In germline, CDR1 is SGHDT, CDR2 YYEEEE. DNA of the CDR3: TGTGCCAGCAGCCCCGGGACGGGTAGCAATCAGCCCCAGCATTTT. This encodes CASSPGTGSNQPQHF.

This clone has more than one count but fewer than ten. The rearrangement links TRBV28 to TRBJ1-2; possible D gene TRBD1, 5 bases. The V end was cut by 4 bases, the J end by 2 bases, with 14 bases between. Germline-derived CDR1 and CDR2 are MDHEN and SYDVKM. There are 15 residues in the CDR3. The CDR3 sequence: CASSSRDGINYGYTF. The DNA of the CDR3 is TGTGCCAGCAGTTCCCGGGACGGAATAAACTATGGCTACACCTTC.

The chain is built from TRBV13 and TRBJ2-7, with D hard to call. The V end was cut by 4 bases, the J end by 7 bases, with 11 bases between. CDR3 length: 12 residues. The germline gives CDR1 PRHDT, CDR2 FYEKMQ (reference sequence). CDR3 nucleotides: TGTGCCAGCAGCTCCCTCCAGCAGGAGCAGTACTTC. This translates into CASSSLQQEQYF.

This chain uses TRBV3-1 (or the pseudogene TRBV3-2) with TRBJ1-2; the D is unclear. V was cut by 0 bases and J by 8 bases, with 16 bases left in between. Germline lookup yields CDR1 LGHDT and CDR2 YNNKEL (reference sequence). CDR3 length: 15 amino acids. CDR3 DNA sequence: TGTGCCAGCAGCCAAGATTTGAAGGCAGGTGGCGGCTACACCTTC. Translated: CASSQDLKAGGGYTF.

The chain employs TRBV10-1 and TRBJ1-1; D ambiguous. V lost 3 bases and J 2 bases, leaving 13 bases between the germline ends. Looked up from germline, CDR1 is WNHNN and CDR2 is SYGVQD (reference sequence). The CDR3 is 15 amino acids. Here the CDR3 reads CASSEARLANTEAFF. The CDR3 DNA follows: TGCGCCAGCAGTGAAGCGAGATTGGCTAACACTGAAGCTTTCTTT.

The rearrangement joins TRBV6-1 to TRBJ1-5, with TRBD1 matching over 8 bases. The germline V gene encodes CDR1 MNHNS and CDR2 SASEGT. This CDR3 region has 15 residues. Trimming took 3 bases from V and 3 from J; bases not matched to a gene: 4. In DNA, the CDR3 is TGTGCCAGCAGTGAGCGGACAGGGAACAATCAGCCCCAGCATTTT. Its protein is CASSERTGNNQPQHF.

In this sample, this clone turned up once. This chain links TRBV4-1 with TRBJ1-5; D is possibly TRBD1 (6 bases). Per the germline V gene, CDR1 is MGHRA and CDR2 is YSYEKL. Trimming cost V 1 base and J 5 bases, with 12 bases left between them. This CDR3 contains 15 residues. DNA for the CDR3: TGCGCCAGCAGCCAAGCAGGACAGTTGTATCAGCCCCAGCATTTT. Translated, it gives CASSQAGQLYQPQHF.

In its sample, this clone was seen once. The J gene is TRBJ2-1, the V gene TRBV28; 9 nucleotides align to TRBD1. This CDR3 is built from 16 residues. CDR1 is MDHEN, CDR2 SYDVKM, per germline. Germline trimming cut 1 base from V and 8 bases from J; bases unmatched to any gene: 9. CDR3 sequence reads: CASSLLGTGRHDEQFF. CDR3 DNA: TGTGCCAGCAGTTTATTGGGGACAGGGAGGCATGATGAGCAGTTCTTC.

This rearrangement joins TRBV4-1 to TRBJ2-7, with 13 bases aligning to TRBD2. The germline V gene encodes CDR1 MGHRA and CDR2 YSYEKL. This CDR3 region has 15 residues. The V and J ends lost 3 bases and 5 bases, in that order; junction bases with no gene match: 4. In nucleotides, the CDR3 is TGCGCCAGCAGCCAGACTAGCGGGGGGATCAACGAGCAGTACTTC. It encodes CASSQTSGGINEQYF.

The chain links TRBV27 to TRBJ1-4, with a weak D call TRBD1 (6 bases). CDR1 MNHEY and CDR2 SMNVEV come from the germline V gene (reference sequence). V gave up 5 bases and J gave up 13 bases, with 17 bases separating them. The CDR3 length is 13 residues. CDR3 residues: CASSPTQGGRLFF. In nucleotides, the CDR3 is TGTGCCAGCAGTCCCACACAGGGCGGGAGACTGTTTTTT.

V usage is TRBV28 and J usage is TRBJ1-1; possible D gene TRBD1, 5 bases. The CDR3 totals 13 residues. The germline gives CDR1 MDHEN, CDR2 SYDVKM. V was pared by 4 bases and J by 5 bases, with 11 bases between. CDR3 protein: CASSSTGGTEAFF. In nucleotides, the CDR3 is TGTGCCAGCAGTTCAACGGGGGGGACTGAAGCTTTCTTT.

The J gene is TRBJ2-7, the V gene TRBV6-2 or TRBV6-3; no reliable D call. CDR3 length: 11 residues. Trimming stripped 6 bases from V and 3 bases from J, with 6 bases between. CDR1 is MNHEY and CDR2 is SVGEGT in the germline V gene. CDR3 region: CASSPYYEQYF. Written as DNA, the CDR3 is TGTGCCAGCAGCCCCTACTACGAGCAGTACTTC.

The genes are TRBV19 and TRBJ1-2; 7 positions agree with TRBD1. Trimming at V came to 5 bases and at J to 8 bases, leaving 8 bases not matched to a gene. Germline V gene data show CDR1 as LNHDA and CDR2 as SQIVND (reference sequence). This CDR3 has 13 residues. The CDR3 DNA is TGTGCCAGTAGTTCGCGGACAGGTTTAGGCTACACCTTC. Amino acids: CASSSRTGLGYTF.

This rearrangement joins TRBV30 to TRBJ2-1, with D tentatively TRBD2 (6 bases). The length of the CDR3 is 15 residues. CDR1 is GTSNPN and CDR2 is SVGIG in the germline V gene (reference sequence). Trimming took off 7 bases at V and 9 bases at J, with 25 bases between the two ends. Here the CDR3 DNA reads TGTGCCTTCAACAGCCCCGGGGCTGGGGGGAGTGAGCAGTTCTTC. Protein product: CAFNSPGAGGSEQFF.

J is TRBJ2-3 and V is TRBV25-1, with 11 bases lining up with TRBD2. In germline, CDR1 is MGHDK, CDR2 SYGVNS. The V and J ends lost 2 bases and 0 bases, in that order; junction bases with no gene match: 7. The CDR3 totals 18 residues. CDR3 in amino acids: CASSEGGLAAGSTDTQYF. DNA of the CDR3: TGTGCCAGCAGTGAAGGGGGACTAGCGGCCGGAAGCACAGATACGCAGTATTTT.

This clone has a single count. The chain uses TRBV19 and TRBJ2-1; the D gene is possibly TRBD1 (6 bases). V shed 4 bases and J shed 1 base, with 11 bases lying between them. In germline, CDR1 is LNHDA, CDR2 SQIVND (reference sequence). The CDR3 contains 15 residues. The DNA for the CDR3 is TGTGCCAGTAGTACCCGACAGGTTTCCTACAATGAGCAGTTCTTC. Amino acid sequence: CASSTRQVSYNEQFF.

The V and J genes are TRBV9 and TRBJ1-2, with D possibly matching TRBD1 (5 bases). V dropped 3 bases and J dropped 7 bases, with 16 bases sitting between them. Germline-derived CDR1 and CDR2 are SGDLS and YYNGEE. CDR3 length: 14 residues. The CDR3 is CASSAGGGARGYTF. The CDR3 DNA sequence: TGTGCCAGCAGCGCGGGGGGTGGGGCGCGTGGCTACACCTTC.

The V gene is TRBV19, the J gene TRBJ2-5; D ambiguous. The CDR3 has 15 residues. Germline loops: CDR1 LNHDA, CDR2 SQIVND (reference sequence). V was shortened by 4 bases and J by 0 bases, with 12 bases between the two germline ends. As DNA, the CDR3 is TGTGCCAGTAGTACTAATAGCCCCCACCAAGAGACCCAGTACTTC. It translates to CASSTNSPHQETQYF.